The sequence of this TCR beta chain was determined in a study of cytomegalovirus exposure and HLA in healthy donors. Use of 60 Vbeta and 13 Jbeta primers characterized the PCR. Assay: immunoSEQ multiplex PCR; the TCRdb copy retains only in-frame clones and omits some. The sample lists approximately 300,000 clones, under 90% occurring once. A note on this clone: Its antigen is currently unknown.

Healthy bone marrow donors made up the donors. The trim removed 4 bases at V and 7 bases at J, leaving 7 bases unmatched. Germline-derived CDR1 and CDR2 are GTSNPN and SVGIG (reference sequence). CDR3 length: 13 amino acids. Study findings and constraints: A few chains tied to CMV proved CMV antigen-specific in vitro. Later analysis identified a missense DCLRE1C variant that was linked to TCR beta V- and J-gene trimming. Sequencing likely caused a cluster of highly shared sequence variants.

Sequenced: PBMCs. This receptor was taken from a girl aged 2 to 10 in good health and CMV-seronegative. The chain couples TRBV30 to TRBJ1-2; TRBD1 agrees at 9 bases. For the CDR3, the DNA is TGTGCCTGGACTCCGGGACAGGGAGCTGGCTACACCTTC. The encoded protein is CAWTPGQGAGYTF.